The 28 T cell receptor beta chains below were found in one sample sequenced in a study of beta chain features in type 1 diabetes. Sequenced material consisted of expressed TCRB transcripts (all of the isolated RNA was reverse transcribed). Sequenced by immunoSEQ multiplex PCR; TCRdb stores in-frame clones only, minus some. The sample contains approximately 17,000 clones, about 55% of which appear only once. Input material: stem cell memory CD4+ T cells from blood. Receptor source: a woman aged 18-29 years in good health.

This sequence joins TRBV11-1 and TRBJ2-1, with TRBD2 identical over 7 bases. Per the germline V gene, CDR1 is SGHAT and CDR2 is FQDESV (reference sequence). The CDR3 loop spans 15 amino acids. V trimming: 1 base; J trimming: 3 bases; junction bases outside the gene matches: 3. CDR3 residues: CASSLDSGVYNEQFF. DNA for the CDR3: TGTGCCAGCAGCTTAGACAGCGGGGTCTACAATGAGCAGTTCTTC.

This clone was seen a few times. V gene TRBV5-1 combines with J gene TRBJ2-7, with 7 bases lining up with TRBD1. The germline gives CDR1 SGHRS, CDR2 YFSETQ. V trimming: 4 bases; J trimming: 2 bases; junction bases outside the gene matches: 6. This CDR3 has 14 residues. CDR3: CASSPEGQPYEQYF. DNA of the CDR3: TGCGCCAGCAGCCCTGAGGGACAGCCCTACGAGCAGTACTTC.

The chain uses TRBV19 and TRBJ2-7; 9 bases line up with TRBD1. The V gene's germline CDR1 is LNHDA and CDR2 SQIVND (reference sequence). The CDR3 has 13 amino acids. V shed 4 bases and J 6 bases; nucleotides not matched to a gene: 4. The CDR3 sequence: CASSTRQGGEQYF. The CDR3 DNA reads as TGTGCCAGTAGTACGCGACAGGGGGGCGAGCAGTACTTC.

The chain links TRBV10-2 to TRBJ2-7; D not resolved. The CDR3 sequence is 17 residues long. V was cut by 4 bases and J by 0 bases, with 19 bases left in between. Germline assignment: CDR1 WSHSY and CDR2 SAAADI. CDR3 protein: CASSVFPQTFSSYEQYF. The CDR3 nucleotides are TGCGCCAGCAGTGTTTTTCCGCAGACTTTCAGCTCCTACGAGCAGTACTTC.

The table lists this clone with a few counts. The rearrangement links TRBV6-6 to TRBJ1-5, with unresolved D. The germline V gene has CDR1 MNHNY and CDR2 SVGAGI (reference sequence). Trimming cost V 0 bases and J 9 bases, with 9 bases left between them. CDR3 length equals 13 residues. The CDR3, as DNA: TGTGCCAGCAGTTACTCGGCGGGATTGCCCCAGCATTTT. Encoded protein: CASSYSAGLPQHF.

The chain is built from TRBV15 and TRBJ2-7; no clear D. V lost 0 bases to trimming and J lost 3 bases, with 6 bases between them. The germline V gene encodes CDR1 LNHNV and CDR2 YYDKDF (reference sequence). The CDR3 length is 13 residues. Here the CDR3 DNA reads TGTGCCACCAGCAGAGATCCGGTCTACGAGCAGTACTTC. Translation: CATSRDPVYEQYF.

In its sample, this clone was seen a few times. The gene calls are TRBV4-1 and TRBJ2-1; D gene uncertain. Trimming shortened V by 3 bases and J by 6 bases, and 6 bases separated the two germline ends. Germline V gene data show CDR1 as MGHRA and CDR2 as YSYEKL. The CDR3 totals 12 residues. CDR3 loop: CASSHLPNEQFF. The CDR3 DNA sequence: TGCGCCAGCAGCCACCTACCCAATGAGCAGTTCTTC.

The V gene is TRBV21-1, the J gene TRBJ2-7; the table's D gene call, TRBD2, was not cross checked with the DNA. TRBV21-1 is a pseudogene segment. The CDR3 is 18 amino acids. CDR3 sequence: CASSNLAGLAESSYEQYF. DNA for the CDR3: TGTGCCAGCAGCAACCTTGCCGGACTAGCGGAAAGCTCCTACGAGCAGTACTTC.

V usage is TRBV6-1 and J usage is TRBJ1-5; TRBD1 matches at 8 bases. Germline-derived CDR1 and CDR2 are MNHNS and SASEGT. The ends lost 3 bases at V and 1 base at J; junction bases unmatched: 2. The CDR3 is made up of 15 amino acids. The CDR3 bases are TGTGCCAGCAGTGAGACAGGGGTCAGCAATCAGCCCCAGCATTTT. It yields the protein CASSETGVSNQPQHF.

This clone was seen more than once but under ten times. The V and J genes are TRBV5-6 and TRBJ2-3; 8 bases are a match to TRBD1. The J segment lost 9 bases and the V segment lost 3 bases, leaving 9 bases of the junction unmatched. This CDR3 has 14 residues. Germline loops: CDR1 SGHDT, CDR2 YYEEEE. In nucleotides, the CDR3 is TGTGCCAGCAGCTCACCGACAGGGGTAGGGACGCAGTATTTT. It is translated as CASSSPTGVGTQYF.

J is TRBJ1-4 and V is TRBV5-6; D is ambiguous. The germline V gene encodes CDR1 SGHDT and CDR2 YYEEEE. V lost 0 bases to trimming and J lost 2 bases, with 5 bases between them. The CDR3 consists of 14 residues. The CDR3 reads CASSLDGTNEKLFF. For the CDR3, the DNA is TGTGCCAGCAGCTTGGACGGGACTAATGAAAAACTGTTTTTT. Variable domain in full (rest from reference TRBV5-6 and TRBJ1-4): DAGVTQSPTHLIKTRGQQVTLRCSPKSGHDTVSWYQQALGQGPQFIFQYYEEEERQRGNFPDRFSGHQFPNYSSELNVNALLLGDSALYLCASSLDGTNEKLFFGSGTQLSVL.

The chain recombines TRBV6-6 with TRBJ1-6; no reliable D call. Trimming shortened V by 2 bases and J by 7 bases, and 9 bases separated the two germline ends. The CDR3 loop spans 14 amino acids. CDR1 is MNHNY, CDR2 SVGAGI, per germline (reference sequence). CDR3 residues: CASSYRDKNSPLHF. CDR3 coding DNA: TGTGCCAGCAGTTACCGTGACAAGAATTCACCCCTCCACTTT.

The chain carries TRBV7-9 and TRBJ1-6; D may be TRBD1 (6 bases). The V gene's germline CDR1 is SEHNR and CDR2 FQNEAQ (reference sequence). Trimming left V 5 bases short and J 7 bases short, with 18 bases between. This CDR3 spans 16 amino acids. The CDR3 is CASSPWGRGSNSPLHF. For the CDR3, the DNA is TGTGCCAGCAGCCCATGGGGCAGGGGCTCAAATTCACCCCTCCACTTT.

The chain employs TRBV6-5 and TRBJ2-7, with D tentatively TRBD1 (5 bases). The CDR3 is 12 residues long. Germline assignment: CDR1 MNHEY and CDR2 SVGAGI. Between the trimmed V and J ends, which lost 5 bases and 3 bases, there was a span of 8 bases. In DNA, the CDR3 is TGTGCCAGCAGTGGGCAGGGCTACGAGCAGTACTTC. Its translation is CASSGQGYEQYF.

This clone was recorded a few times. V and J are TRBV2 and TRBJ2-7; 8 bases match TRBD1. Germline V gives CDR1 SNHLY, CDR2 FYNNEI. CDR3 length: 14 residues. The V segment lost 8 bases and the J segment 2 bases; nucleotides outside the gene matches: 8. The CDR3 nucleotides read TGTGCCAGCGTGGGTTTCAGGGGGCCCTACGAGCAGTACTTC. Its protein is CASVGFRGPYEQYF.

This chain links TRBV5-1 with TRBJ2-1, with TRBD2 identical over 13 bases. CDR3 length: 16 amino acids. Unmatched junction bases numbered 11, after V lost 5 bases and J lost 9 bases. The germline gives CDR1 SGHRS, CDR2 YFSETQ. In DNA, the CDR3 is TGCGCCAGCAGTACCACTAGCGGGGGGGCGCAGGGTGAGCAGTTCTTC. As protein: CASSTTSGGAQGEQFF.

The CDR3 protein is CASSATSGKGEQYF. The DNA of the CDR3 is TGTGCCAGCAGCGCGACTAGCGGGAAAGGCGAGCAGTACTTC. J is TRBJ2-7 and V is TRBV9, with 11 bases fitting TRBD2. The CDR3 has 14 amino acids. Trimming cost V 3 bases and J 6 bases; bases outside gene matches: 5. The germline V gene has CDR1 SGDLS and CDR2 YYNGEE.

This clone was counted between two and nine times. CDR3 sequence (DNA): TGCAGCGTTGAAGTAATTCGCGACAGCTTTAACTCCTACGAGCAGTACTTC. As protein: CSVEVIRDSFNSYEQYF. This chain joins TRBV29-1 and TRBJ2-7; a weak D match, TRBD1 (5 bases). The CDR3 contains 17 residues. In germline, CDR1 is SQVTM, CDR2 ANQGSEA. The V and J ends lost 1 base and 0 bases respectively, with 19 bases between them.

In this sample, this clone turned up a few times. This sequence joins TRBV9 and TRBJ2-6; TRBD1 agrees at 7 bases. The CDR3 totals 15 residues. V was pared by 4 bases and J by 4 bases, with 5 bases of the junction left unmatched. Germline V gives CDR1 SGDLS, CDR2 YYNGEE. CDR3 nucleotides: TGTGCCAGCAGCCCACAGGGGACCGGGGCCAACGTCCTGACTTTC. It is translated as CASSPQGTGANVLTF.

CDR3 DNA sequence: TGTGCCAGCAGCTCCTGGACAGGGAGTGACGAGCAGTACTTC. Amino acids: CASSSWTGSDEQYF. The rearrangement joins TRBV13 to TRBJ2-7; 8 nucleotides line up with TRBD1. There are 14 residues in the CDR3. Unmatched junction bases numbered 7, after V lost 4 bases and J lost 5 bases. Germline V gene sequence: CDR1 PRHDT, CDR2 FYEKMQ (reference sequence). Full variable domain (rest looked up from reference TRBV13 and TRBJ2-7): AAGVIQSPRHLIKEKRETATLKCYPIPRHDTVYWYQQGPGQDPQFLISFYEKMQSDKGSIPDRFSAQQFSDYHSELNMSSLELGDSALYFCASSSWTGSDEQYFGPGTRLTVT.

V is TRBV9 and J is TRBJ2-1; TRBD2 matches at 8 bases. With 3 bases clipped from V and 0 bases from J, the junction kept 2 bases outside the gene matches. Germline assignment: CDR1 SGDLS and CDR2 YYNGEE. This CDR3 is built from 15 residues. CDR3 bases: TGTGCCAGCAGCGCAAGCGGGAGCTCCTACAATGAGCAGTTCTTC. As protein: CASSASGSSYNEQFF.

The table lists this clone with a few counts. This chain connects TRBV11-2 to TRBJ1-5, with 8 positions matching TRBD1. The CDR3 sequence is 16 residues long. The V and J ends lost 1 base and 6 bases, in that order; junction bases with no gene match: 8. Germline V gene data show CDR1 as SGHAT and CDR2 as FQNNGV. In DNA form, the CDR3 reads TGTGCCAGCAGCTTAGTTGCAGGGGGCAAGGGTCAGCCCCAGCATTTT. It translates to CASSLVAGGKGQPQHF.

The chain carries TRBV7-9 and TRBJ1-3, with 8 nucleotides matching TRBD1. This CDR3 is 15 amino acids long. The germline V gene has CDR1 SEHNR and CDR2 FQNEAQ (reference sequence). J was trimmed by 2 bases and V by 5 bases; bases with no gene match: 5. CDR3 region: CASSKDRVPGNTIYF. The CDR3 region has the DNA TGTGCCAGCAGCAAGGACAGGGTCCCTGGAAACACCATATATTTT.

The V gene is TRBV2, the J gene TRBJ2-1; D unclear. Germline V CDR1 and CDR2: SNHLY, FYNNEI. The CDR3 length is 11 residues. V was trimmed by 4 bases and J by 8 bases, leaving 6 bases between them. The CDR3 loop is CASSVADEQFF. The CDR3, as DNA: TGTGCCAGCAGTGTGGCGGATGAGCAGTTCTTC.

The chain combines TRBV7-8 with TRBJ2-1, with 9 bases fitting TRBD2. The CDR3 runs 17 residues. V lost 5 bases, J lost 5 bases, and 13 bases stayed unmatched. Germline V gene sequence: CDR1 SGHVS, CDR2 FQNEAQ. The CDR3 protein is CASSPWGVAGADNEQFF. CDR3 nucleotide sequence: TGTGCCAGCAGCCCATGGGGCGTAGCGGGAGCGGACAATGAGCAGTTCTTC.

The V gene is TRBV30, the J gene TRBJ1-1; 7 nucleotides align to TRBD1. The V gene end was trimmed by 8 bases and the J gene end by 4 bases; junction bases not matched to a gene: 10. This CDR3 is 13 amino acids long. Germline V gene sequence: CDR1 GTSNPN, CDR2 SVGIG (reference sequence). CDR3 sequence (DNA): TGTGCCAGCTCTTCAGGGGGGAGCACTGAAGCTTTCTTT. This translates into CASSSGGSTEAFF.

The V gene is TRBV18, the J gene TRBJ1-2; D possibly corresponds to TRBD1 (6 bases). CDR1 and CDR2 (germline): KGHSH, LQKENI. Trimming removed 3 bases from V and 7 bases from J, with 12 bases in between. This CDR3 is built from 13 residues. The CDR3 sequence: CASSPRGALGYTF. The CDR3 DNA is TGTGCCAGCTCACCCCGGGGGGCGCTTGGCTACACCTTC.

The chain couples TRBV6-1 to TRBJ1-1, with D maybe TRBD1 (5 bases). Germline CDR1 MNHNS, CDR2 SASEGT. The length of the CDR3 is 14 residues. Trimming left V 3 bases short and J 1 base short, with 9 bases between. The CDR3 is CASSDRQGNTEAFF. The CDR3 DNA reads TGTGCCAGCAGTGACCGCCAGGGGAACACTGAAGCTTTCTTT.